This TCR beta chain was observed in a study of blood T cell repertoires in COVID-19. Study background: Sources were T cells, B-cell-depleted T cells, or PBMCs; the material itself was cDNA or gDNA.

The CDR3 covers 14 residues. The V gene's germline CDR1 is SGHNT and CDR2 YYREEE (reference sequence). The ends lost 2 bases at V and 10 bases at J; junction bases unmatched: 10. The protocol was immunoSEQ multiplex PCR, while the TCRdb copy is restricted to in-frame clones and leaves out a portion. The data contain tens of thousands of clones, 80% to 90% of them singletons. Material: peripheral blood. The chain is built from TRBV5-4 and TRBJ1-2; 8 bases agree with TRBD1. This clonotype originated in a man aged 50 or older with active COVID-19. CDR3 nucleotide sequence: TGTGCCAGCAGCTTCTACGACAGGGGCTTATTCTACACCTTC. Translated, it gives CASSFYDRGLFYTF.